These 25 T cell receptor beta chains share one sample of origin, sequenced in a study of T cell responses to AZD1222 COVID-19 vaccine. The table came from immunoSEQ multiplex PCR; TCRdb's copy has only in-frame clones and leaves some out. Here the sample spans over 150,000 clones, 88% being singletons. The sample was peripheral blood, taken on day 0 of AZD1222 vaccination. Receptor source: an adult in good health.

The genes are TRBV4-3 and TRBJ1-2; D gene ambiguous. Trimming stripped 0 bases from V and 3 bases from J, with 11 bases between. The CDR3 extends over 15 amino acids. Germline values: CDR1 LGHNA, CDR2 YSLEER. CDR3 loop: CASSQDFGRDYGYTF. The CDR3 nucleotides read TGCGCCAGCAGCCAAGATTTCGGGCGGGACTATGGCTACACCTTC.

This clone was detected once. The chain recombines TRBV4-3 with TRBJ2-3, with D hard to call. Germline V gene lookup returns CDR1 LGHNA and CDR2 YSLEER. The V end lost 2 bases, the J end lost 2 bases, and 5 bases lay between the germline ends. The CDR3 sequence is 13 residues long. The CDR3 loop is CASSQFNTDTQYF. In DNA, the CDR3 is TGCGCCAGCAGCCAATTCAACACAGATACGCAGTATTTT.

The chain links TRBV3-1 (or the pseudogene TRBV3-2) to TRBJ2-1, with TRBD2 matching 9 bases. J gave up 9 bases and V 4 bases, and 10 bases lay outside the gene matches. There are 15 residues in the CDR3. Germline V gene lookup returns CDR1 LGHDT and CDR2 YNNKEL (reference sequence). The CDR3 loop is CASSPRTSASSEQFF. Here the CDR3 DNA reads TGTGCCAGCAGCCCCCGGACTAGCGCCTCCAGTGAGCAGTTCTTC.

The genes are TRBV2 and TRBJ2-7, with unresolved D. The V gene lost 8 bases and the J gene lost 0 bases, with 11 bases spanning the gap. This CDR3 has 13 amino acids. CDR1 is SNHLY and CDR2 is FYNNEI in the germline V gene. CDR3 DNA sequence: TGTGCCAGCGAAGGTCCGGACTCCTACGAGCAGTACTTC. Amino acid sequence: CASEGPDSYEQYF.

V and J are TRBV7-2 and TRBJ1-1, with 8 bases matching TRBD1. The CDR3 has 15 residues. The ends lost 3 bases at V and 4 bases at J; junction bases unmatched: 7. Germline lookup yields CDR1 SGHTA and CDR2 FQGNSA. CDR3 protein: CASSFDRGLATEAFF. The CDR3 coding sequence is TGTGCCAGCAGCTTCGACAGGGGTCTGGCCACTGAAGCTTTCTTT.

V gene TRBV5-8 combines with J gene TRBJ2-3, with a weak D call TRBD1 (6 bases). This CDR3 has 14 residues. V was shortened by 4 bases and J by 1 base, with 10 bases between the two germline ends. In germline, CDR1 is SGHTS, CDR2 YDEGEE. DNA for the CDR3: TGTGCCAGCAGCATCTGGACAGGCACAGATACGCAGTATTTT. Protein: CASSIWTGTDTQYF.

The chain carries TRBV7-3 and TRBJ2-7; TRBD2 agrees at 10 bases. CDR3 length equals 17 residues. The V and J ends lost 2 bases and 2 bases, in that order; junction bases with no gene match: 9. CDR1 SGHTA and CDR2 FQGTGA come from the germline V gene. The CDR3 nucleotides are TGTGCCAGCAGCTTACCGGGACTAGCGAATGCAACCTACGAGCAGTACTTC. This gives the protein CASSLPGLANATYEQYF.

The rearrangement joins TRBV7-2 to TRBJ1-5, with D possibly being TRBD1 (5 bases). The germline V and J ends were trimmed by 4 bases and 5 bases, with 9 bases remaining between them. This CDR3 is built from 13 residues. Germline V gene lookup returns CDR1 SGHTA and CDR2 FQGNSA. CDR3 sequence: CASSSQVDQPQHF. CDR3 nucleotides: TGTGCCAGCAGCTCACAGGTGGATCAGCCCCAGCATTTT.

The V gene is TRBV5-4, the J gene TRBJ1-2; 7 nucleotides match TRBD1. Germline values: CDR1 SGHNT, CDR2 YYREEE (reference sequence). This CDR3 spans 13 amino acids. J was trimmed by 6 bases and V by 3 bases; bases with no gene match: 5. As DNA, the CDR3 is TGTGCCAGCAGCTCAGGGGGGGCAAATGGCTACACCTTC. It specifies CASSSGGANGYTF. Filled out from reference TRBV5-4 and TRBJ1-2, the complete variable domain reads ETGVTQSPTHLIKTRGQQVTLRCSSQSGHNTVSWYQQALGQGPQFIFQYYREEENGRGNFPPRFSGLQFPNYSSELNVNALELDDSALYLCASSSGGANGYTFGSGTRLTVV.

The chain links TRBV12-3 or TRBV12-4 to TRBJ2-7; D uncertain. This CDR3 has 13 amino acids. V was shortened by 0 bases and J by 5 bases, with 8 bases between the two germline ends. CDR3 loop: CASSLAGSNEQYF. The CDR3 coding sequence is TGTGCCAGCAGTTTAGCGGGGTCCAACGAGCAGTACTTC.

V is TRBV7-2 and J is TRBJ2-6; unclear D gene. V shed 5 bases and J shed 4 bases, with 9 bases lying between them. The CDR3 length is 14 residues. The germline V gene has CDR1 SGHTA and CDR2 FQGNSA. The CDR3 is CASSLPPGANVLTF. CDR3 coding DNA: TGTGCCAGCAGCCTCCCCCCCGGGGCCAACGTCCTGACTTTC.

Remarks on this clone: The sample holds other DNA sequences that translate to the same CDR3. The chain combines TRBV5-4 with TRBJ1-1; maybe TRBD1 (5 bases). V lost 4 bases and J 0 bases, leaving 10 bases between the germline ends. This CDR3 region has 14 residues. Germline CDR1 SGHNT, CDR2 YYREEE (reference sequence). CDR3 in amino acids: CASSAGLMNTEAFF. Written as DNA, the CDR3 is TGTGCCAGCAGCGCGGGACTTATGAACACTGAAGCTTTCTTT.

The V and J genes are TRBV6-5 and TRBJ1-1; TRBD1 might be the D (6 bases). The germline V gene encodes CDR1 MNHEY and CDR2 SVGAGI. This CDR3 region has 15 residues. Trimming left V 6 bases short and J 1 base short, with 15 bases between. The CDR3, as DNA: TGTGCCAGCAGGGGGGATGGGGGCCCGAACACTGAAGCTTTCTTT. It specifies CASRGDGGPNTEAFF.

The sample holds many counts of this clone. This chain connects TRBV4-1 to TRBJ1-4; D call uncertain. The CDR3 spans 16 residues. The V end lost 0 bases, the J end lost 0 bases, and 8 bases lay between the germline ends. Per the germline V gene, CDR1 is MGHRA and CDR2 is YSYEKL. For the CDR3, the DNA is TGCGCCAGCAGCCAAGATTCCGGAACAACTAATGAAAAACTGTTTTTT. It is translated as CASSQDSGTTNEKLFF.

This rearrangement joins TRBV28 to TRBJ1-2, with D tentatively TRBD1 (5 bases). The CDR3 runs 12 residues. The germline CDR1 and CDR2 sequences are MDHEN and SYDVKM. V was cut by 6 bases and J by 3 bases, with 8 bases left in between. This CDR3 is CASSSGYYGYTF. For the CDR3, the DNA is TGTGCCAGCAGCTCAGGGTACTATGGCTACACCTTC.

V usage is TRBV4-3 and J usage is TRBJ1-2; tentative D call: TRBD1 (5 bases). This CDR3 is 15 amino acids long. In germline, CDR1 is LGHNA, CDR2 YSLEER. V lost 3 bases and J lost 6, with 17 bases in between. The DNA of the CDR3 is TGCGCCAGCAGCCAGGACACAAGGACGGCCAATGGCTACACCTTC. This encodes CASSQDTRTANGYTF.

The genes are TRBV3-1 (or the pseudogene TRBV3-2) and TRBJ1-2; D unresolved. Germline CDR1 and CDR2: LGHDT and YNNKEL (reference sequence). V dropped 0 bases and J dropped 7 bases, with 6 bases sitting between them. The CDR3 covers 12 residues. The chain's CDR3 is CASSQDILGYTF. DNA for the CDR3: TGTGCCAGCAGCCAAGACATCCTTGGCTACACCTTC.

The chain carries TRBV5-5 and TRBJ2-7, with unresolved D. CDR3 length equals 13 residues. The V and J ends lost 0 bases and 2 bases respectively, with 6 bases between them. Germline-derived CDR1 and CDR2 are SGHKS and YYEKEE (reference sequence). The CDR3 DNA reads as TGTGCCAGCAGCTTGGGATTCCCCTACGAGCAGTACTTC. Translating it yields CASSLGFPYEQYF.

CDR3 residues: CASEDTYYGYTF. CDR3 sequence (DNA): TGTGCCAGCGAGGACACCTACTATGGCTACACCTTC. V and J are TRBV6-6 and TRBJ1-2; perhaps TRBD1 as D (5 bases). Germline lookup yields CDR1 MNHNY and CDR2 SVGAGI (reference sequence). The CDR3 spans 12 residues. Trimming cost V 8 bases and J 3 bases, with 10 bases left between them.

The genes are TRBV6-5 and TRBJ2-3, with a possible D match to TRBD1 (5 bases). Trimming left V 7 bases short and J 8 bases short, with 19 bases between. The CDR3 sequence is 14 residues long. Germline V gives CDR1 MNHEY, CDR2 SVGAGI. CDR3 sequence reads: CASTSALDQGTQYF. CDR3 nucleotides: TGTGCCAGCACCTCCGCGCTGGACCAGGGTACGCAGTATTTT.

The chain recombines TRBV6-1 with TRBJ2-7, with TRBD2 identical over 8 bases. Trimming at V came to 6 bases and at J to 5 bases, leaving 6 bases not matched to a gene. Looked up from germline, CDR1 is MNHNS and CDR2 is SASEGT. This CDR3 has 13 amino acids. DNA of the CDR3: TGTGCCAGCAGCCGGACTAGCTTACACGAGCAGTACTTC. Residues: CASSRTSLHEQYF.

This clone was picked up many times. This rearrangement joins TRBV28 to TRBJ1-6; TRBD1 agrees at 7 bases. Germline V CDR1 and CDR2: MDHEN, SYDVKM. J gave up 10 bases and V 6 bases, and 12 bases lay outside the gene matches. CDR3 length: 15 residues. The chain's CDR3 is CASSRGQLPGSPLHF. CDR3 sequence (DNA): TGTGCCAGCAGCCGGGGACAGTTACCAGGGTCACCCCTCCACTTT.

This chain uses TRBV5-1 with TRBJ2-5, with 9 bases lining up with TRBD2. Germline V gene data show CDR1 as SGHRS and CDR2 as YFSETQ. Germline trimming cut 1 base from V and 5 bases from J; bases unmatched to any gene: 6. The CDR3 length is 15 residues. The CDR3 bases are TGCGCCAGCAGCTTGTCTAGCGGGGTAGTGGAGACCCAGTACTTC. Amino acid sequence: CASSLSSGVVETQYF.

The genes are TRBV29-1 and TRBJ2-5, with 12 positions matching TRBD2. CDR1 and CDR2 from the germline V gene are SQVTM and ANQGSEA. J gave up 13 bases and V 3 bases, and 9 bases lay outside the gene matches. The CDR3 contains 13 residues. In DNA form, the CDR3 reads TGCAGCGTTGATTTTGGACTAGCGGGGAAGACGTACTTC. Residues: CSVDFGLAGKTYF.

The chain has TRBV4-1 and TRBJ1-6; tentatively, D is TRBD1 (5 bases). CDR1 and CDR2 (germline): MGHRA, YSYEKL. V was clipped by 2 bases and J by 14 bases, with 19 bases between them. CDR3 length equals 15 residues. CDR3 amino acids: CASSQQWDGTGSLHF. The CDR3 bases are TGCGCCAGCAGCCAACAGTGGGACGGAACCGGATCCCTCCACTTT.